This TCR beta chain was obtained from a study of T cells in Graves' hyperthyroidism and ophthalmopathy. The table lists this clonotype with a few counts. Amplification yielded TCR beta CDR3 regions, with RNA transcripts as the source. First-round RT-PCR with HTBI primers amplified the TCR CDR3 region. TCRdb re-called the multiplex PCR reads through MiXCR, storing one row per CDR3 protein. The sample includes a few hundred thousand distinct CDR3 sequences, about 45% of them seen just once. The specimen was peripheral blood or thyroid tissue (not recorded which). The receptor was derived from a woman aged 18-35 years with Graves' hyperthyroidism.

CDR3 coding DNA: TGCAGTGCTAGAGACTCGGGATTCACAGATACGCAGTATTTT. Translated: CSARDSGFTDTQYF. This chain joins TRBV20-1 and TRBJ2-3, with a possible D match to TRBD2 (5 bases). The CDR3 consists of 14 residues. V was cut by 0 bases and J by 2 bases, with 9 bases left in between. CDR1 and CDR2 from the germline V gene are DFQATT and SNEGSKA (reference sequence).